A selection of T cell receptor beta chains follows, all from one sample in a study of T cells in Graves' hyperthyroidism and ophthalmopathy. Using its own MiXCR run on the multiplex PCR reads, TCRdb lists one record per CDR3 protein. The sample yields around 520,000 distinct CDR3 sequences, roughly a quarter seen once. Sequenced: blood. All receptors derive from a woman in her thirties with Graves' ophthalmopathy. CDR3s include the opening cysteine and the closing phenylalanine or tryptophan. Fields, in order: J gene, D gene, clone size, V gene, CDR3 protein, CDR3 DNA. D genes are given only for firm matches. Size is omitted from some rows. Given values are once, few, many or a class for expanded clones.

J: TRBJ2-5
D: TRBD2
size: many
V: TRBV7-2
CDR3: CASSLAPPGLAGGFQETQYF
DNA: TGTGCCAGCAGCTTAGCCCCCCCGGGACTAGCGGGGGGCTTTCAAGAGACCCAGTACTTC

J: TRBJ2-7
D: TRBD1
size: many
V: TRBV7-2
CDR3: CASSLAIRQGADEQYF
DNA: TGTGCCAGCAGCTTAGCGATTCGGCAGGGGGCCGACGAGCAGTACTTC

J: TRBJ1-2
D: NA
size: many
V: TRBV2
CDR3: CASRSAGSGGYTF
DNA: TGTGCCAGCAGGAGCGCAGGGTCGGGTGGCTACACCTTC

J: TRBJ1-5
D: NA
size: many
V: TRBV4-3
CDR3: CASSQGEDQPQHF
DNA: TGCGCCAGCAGCCAAGGGGAAGATCAGCCCCAGCATTTT

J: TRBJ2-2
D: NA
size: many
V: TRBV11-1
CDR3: CASSLMGGDTGELFF
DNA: TGTGCCAGCAGCTTAATGGGGGGAGACACCGGGGAGCTGTTTTTT

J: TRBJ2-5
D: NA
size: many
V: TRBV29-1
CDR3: CSVGDQQETQYF
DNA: TGCAGCGTTGGGGACCAGCAAGAGACCCAGTACTTC

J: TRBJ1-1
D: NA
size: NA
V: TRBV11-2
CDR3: CASSYSGRGYDTEAFF
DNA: TGTGCCAGCAGTTACTCTGGCCGGGGGTATGACACTGAAGCTTTCTTT

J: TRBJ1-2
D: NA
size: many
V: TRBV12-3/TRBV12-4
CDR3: CASSFAPGDYGYTF
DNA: TGTGCCAGCAGTTTTGCCCCAGGAGACTATGGCTACACCTTC

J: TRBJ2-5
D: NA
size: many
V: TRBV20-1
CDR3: CSAARTVQETQYF
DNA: TGCAGTGCTGCCCGGACAGTCCAAGAGACCCAGTACTTC

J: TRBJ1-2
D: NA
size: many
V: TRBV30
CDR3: CAWSREFRDGYTF
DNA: TGTGCCTGGAGCAGGGAGTTTAGGGATGGCTACACCTTC

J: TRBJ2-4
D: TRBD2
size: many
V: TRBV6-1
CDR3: CASSPGLAGAENIQYF
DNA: TGTGCCAGCAGTCCCGGACTAGCGGGGGCGGAAAACATTCAGTACTTC

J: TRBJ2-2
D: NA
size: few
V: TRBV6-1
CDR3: CASTLGGGGGELFF
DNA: TGTGCCAGCACCCTGGGGGGCGGTGGCGGGGAGCTGTTTTTT

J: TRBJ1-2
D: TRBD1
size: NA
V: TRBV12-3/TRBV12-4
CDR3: CASRSLKGQVGGYTF
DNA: TGTGCCAGCAGAAGCCTTAAAGGACAGGTCGGCGGCTACACCTTC

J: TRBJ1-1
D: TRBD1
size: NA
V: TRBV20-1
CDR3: CSARSTGRHTEAFF
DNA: TGCAGTGCCCGATCGACAGGGCGGCACACTGAAGCTTTCTTT

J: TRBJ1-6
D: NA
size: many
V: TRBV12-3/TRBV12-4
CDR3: CASRARRTNSPLHF
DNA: TGTGCCAGCAGGGCGCGGCGGACTAATTCACCCCTCCACTTT

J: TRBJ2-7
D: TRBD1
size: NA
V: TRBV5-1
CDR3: CASSLEGQGLDEQYF
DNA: TGCGCCAGCAGCTTGGAGGGACAGGGGCTGGACGAGCAGTACTTC

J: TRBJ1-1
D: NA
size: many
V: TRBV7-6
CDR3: CASSFYGTEAFF
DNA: TGTGCCAGCAGCTTTTACGGGACTGAAGCTTTCTTT

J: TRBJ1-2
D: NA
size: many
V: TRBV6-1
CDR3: CASSEMGQPFAPYF
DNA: TGTGCCAGCAGTGAAATGGGACAACCGTTCGCCCCCTACTTC

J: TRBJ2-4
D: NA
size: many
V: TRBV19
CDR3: CASRRDSRNIKYF
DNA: TGTGCCAGTAGAAGAGACTCCAGGAACATTAAGTACTTC

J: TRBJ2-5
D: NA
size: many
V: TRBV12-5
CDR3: CASGLGAHQETQYF
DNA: TGTGCTAGTGGTTTGGGAGCCCACCAAGAGACCCAGTACTTC

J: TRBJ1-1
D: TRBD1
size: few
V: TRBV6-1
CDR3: CASSPTGEAEAFF
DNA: TGTGCCAGCAGTCCTACAGGGGAGGCTGAAGCTTTCTTT

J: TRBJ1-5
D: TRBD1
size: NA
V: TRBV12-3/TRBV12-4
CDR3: CASSLIVLQGVNSNQPQHF
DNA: TGTGCCAGCAGTTTAATAGTCCTACAGGGGGTCAATAGCAATCAGCCCCAGCATTTT

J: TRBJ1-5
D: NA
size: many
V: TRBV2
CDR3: CASSESGRNQPQHF
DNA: TGTGCCAGCAGTGAATCTGGCAGAAATCAGCCCCAGCATTTT

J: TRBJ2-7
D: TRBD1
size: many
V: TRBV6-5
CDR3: CASSRQGLEQYF
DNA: TGTGCCAGCAGTCGACAGGGTCTCGAGCAGTACTTC

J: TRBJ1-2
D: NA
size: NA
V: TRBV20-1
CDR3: CSAPDSYTF
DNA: TGCAGTGCACCGGACAGCTACACCTTC

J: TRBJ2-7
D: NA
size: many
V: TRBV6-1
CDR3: CASSWSAATHEQYF
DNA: TGTGCCAGCAGTTGGAGCGCAGCAACCCACGAGCAGTACTTC

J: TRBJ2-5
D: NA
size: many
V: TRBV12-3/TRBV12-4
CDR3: CASGRSSLQETQYF
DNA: TGTGCCAGCGGACGGAGCTCCCTTCAAGAGACCCAGTACTTC

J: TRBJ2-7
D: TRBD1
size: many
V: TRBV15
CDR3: CATRRSTGGEYEQYF
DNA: TGTGCCACCAGGCGTTCGACAGGGGGTGAATACGAGCAGTACTTC

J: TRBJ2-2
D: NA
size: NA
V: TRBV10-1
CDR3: CASSASADANTGELFF
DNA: TGCGCCAGCAGTGCGAGCGCCGACGCGAACACCGGGGAGCTGTTTTTT

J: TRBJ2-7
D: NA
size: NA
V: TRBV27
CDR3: CASSLLSSGGEQYF
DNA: TGTGCCAGCAGCCTCTTATCATCAGGCGGCGAGCAGTACTTC

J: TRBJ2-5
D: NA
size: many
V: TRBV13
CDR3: CASSLSDKIQETQYF
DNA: TGTGCCAGCAGCTTATCTGACAAGATCCAAGAGACCCAGTACTTC

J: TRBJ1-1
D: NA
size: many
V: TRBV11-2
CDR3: CASSPSGRLNTEAFF
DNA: TGTGCCAGCAGCCCTAGTGGCAGGTTGAACACTGAAGCTTTCTTT

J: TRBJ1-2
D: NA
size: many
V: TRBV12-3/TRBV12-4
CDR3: CASSLSQGYYGYTF
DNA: TGTGCCAGCAGTTTAAGTCAGGGGTACTATGGCTACACCTTC

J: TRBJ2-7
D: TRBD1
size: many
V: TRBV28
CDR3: CASCSRGTAHYEQYF
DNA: TGTGCCAGCTGCTCTAGAGGGACAGCACATTACGAGCAGTACTTC

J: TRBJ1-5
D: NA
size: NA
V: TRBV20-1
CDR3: CSARDPGGMSQPQHF
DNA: TGCAGTGCTAGAGACCCGGGGGGGATGAGTCAGCCCCAGCATTTT

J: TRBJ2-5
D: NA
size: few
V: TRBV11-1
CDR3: CASSLVESVRSETQYF
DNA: TGTGCCAGCAGCTTAGTAGAGTCAGTGCGTTCAGAGACCCAGTACTTC

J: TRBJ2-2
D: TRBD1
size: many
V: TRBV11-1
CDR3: CASSLLTGGSFGTGELFF
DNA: TGTGCCAGCAGCTTGCTCACAGGGGGCTCGTTTGGGACCGGGGAGCTGTTTTTT

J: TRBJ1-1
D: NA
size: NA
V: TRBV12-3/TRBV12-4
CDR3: CASILGLNTEAFF
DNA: TGTGCCAGCATCCTGGGTCTGAACACTGAAGCTTTCTTT

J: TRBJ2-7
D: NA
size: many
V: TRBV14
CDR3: CASSQTRVSAGFYEQYF
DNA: TGTGCCAGCAGCCAAACGAGGGTGTCGGCGGGATTCTACGAGCAGTACTTC

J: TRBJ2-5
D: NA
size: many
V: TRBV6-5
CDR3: CASSYHASSRETQYF
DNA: TGTGCCAGCAGTTACCACGCGAGTAGTAGGGAGACCCAGTACTTC

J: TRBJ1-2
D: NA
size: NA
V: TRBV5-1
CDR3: CASSLSLHKQTHGYTF
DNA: TGCGCCAGCAGCTTGAGCCTCCACAAACAAACCCATGGCTACACCTTC

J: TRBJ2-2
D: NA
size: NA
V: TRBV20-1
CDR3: CSARSGELFF
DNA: TGCAGTGCTAGGAGCGGGGAGCTGTTTTTT

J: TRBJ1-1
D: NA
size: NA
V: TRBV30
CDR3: CAWSREIMNTEAFF
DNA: TGTGCCTGGAGTCGGGAGATCATGAACACTGAAGCTTTCTTT

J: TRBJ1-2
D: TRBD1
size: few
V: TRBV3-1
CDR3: CASSHIGTGEDYGYTF
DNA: TGTGCCAGCAGCCACATTGGGACAGGGGAGGACTATGGCTACACCTTC

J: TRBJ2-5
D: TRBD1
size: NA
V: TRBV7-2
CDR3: CASSQGGLGTQYF
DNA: TGTGCCAGCAGCCAAGGGGGCTTGGGGACCCAGTACTTC

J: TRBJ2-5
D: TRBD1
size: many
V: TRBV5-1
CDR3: CASSLAGAGTGQETQYF
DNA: TGCGCCAGCAGCTTGGCCGGGGCGGGGACAGGGCAAGAGACCCAGTACTTC

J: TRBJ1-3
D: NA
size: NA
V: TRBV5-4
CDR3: CASSPGGPGNTIYF
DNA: TGTGCCAGCAGCCCGGGGGGGCCTGGAAACACCATATATTTT

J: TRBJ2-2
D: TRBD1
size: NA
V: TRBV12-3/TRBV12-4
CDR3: CASIGTGFTGELFF
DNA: TGTGCCAGCATCGGGACAGGGTTCACCGGGGAGCTGTTTTTT

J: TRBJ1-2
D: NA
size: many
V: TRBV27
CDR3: CASRPGEDLYGYTF
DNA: TGTGCCAGCAGACCAGGGGAGGACCTCTATGGCTACACCTTC

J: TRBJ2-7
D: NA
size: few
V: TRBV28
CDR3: CASSFRGPGRQYEQYF
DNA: TGTGCCAGCAGTTTCCGAGGTCCGGGCAGGCAATACGAGCAGTACTTC

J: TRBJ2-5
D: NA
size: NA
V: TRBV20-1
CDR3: CSARVGGTQYF
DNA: TGCAGTGCTAGAGTGGGTGGGACCCAGTACTTC

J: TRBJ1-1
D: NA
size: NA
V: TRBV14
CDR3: CASSRKPRLNTEAFF
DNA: TGTGCCAGCAGCCGAAAACCCCGACTGAACACTGAAGCTTTCTTT

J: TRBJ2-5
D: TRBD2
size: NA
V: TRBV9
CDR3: CASSPQGGVGETQYF
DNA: TGTGCCAGCAGCCCCCAGGGAGGGGTTGGAGAGACCCAGTACTTC

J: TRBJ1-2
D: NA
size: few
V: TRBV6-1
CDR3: CASRTQGPGGYTF
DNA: TGTGCCAGCAGGACACAGGGACCAGGGGGCTACACCTTC

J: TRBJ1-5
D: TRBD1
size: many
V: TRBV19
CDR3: CASTDRDRSNQPQHF
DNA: TGTGCCAGTACGGACAGGGACCGTAGCAATCAGCCCCAACATTTT